This TCR beta chain was sequenced in a study of blood T cell repertoires in COVID-19. Study details: Samples representing acute and convalescent COVID-19 were sourced from the United States, Italy and Spain. PBMCs, B-cell-depleted T cells, or T cells were the source of the cDNA or gDNA that made up the material.

Original processing notes: Using reference gene primer amplification, nucleated cell counts were estimated. The assay was immunoSEQ multiplex PCR, and TCRdb's table has in-frame clones only and misses some. V and J calls and clone size are copied from that table; D and trimming were computed from the DNA. The sample lists roughly 120,000 clones; about nine tenths were seen once. CDR3 length equals 15 residues. Germline CDR1 is PRHDT and CDR2 is FYEKMQ (reference sequence). V lost 0 bases and J 3 bases, leaving 10 bases between the germline ends. The chain uses TRBV13 and TRBJ2-3; D may be TRBD2 (6 bases). This clonotype originated in a human donor in a cohort sampled during active COVID-19. The sample consisted of peripheral blood. The CDR3 spells CASSLGRGLTDTQYF. The CDR3 coding sequence is TGTGCCAGCAGCTTAGGGCGGGGCTTAACAGATACGCAGTATTTT.